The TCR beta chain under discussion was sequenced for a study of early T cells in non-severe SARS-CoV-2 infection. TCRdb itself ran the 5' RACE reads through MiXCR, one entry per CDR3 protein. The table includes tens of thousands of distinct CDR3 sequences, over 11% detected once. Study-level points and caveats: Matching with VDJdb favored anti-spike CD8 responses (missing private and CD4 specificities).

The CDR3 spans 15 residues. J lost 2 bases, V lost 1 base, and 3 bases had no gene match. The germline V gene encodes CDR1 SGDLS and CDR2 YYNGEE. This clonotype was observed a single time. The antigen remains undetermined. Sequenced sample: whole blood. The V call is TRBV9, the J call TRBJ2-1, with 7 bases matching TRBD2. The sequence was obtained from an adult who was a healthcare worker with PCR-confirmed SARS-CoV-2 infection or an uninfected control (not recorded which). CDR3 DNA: TGTGCCAGCAGCGTAACTAGCGAAACCTACAATGAGCAGTTCTTC. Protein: CASSVTSETYNEQFF. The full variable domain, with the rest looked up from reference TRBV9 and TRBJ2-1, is DSGVTQTPKHLITATGQRVTLRCSPRSGDLSVYWYQQSLDQGLQFLIQYYNGEERAKGNILERFSAQQFPDLHSELNLSSLELGDSALYFCASSVTSETYNEQFFGPGTRLTVL.